This T cell receptor (beta chain) came from a study of blood T cell repertoires in COVID-19. The study assigned cohorts using participant-reported clinical history. Data came from immunoSEQ multiplex PCR; TCRdb stores just in-frame clones and leaves some out. Found here are 400,000 or so clones, around 89% of them singletons; the top ten hold roughly 1.1%. This CDR3 comprises 11 residues. Trimming left V 4 bases short and J 6 bases short, with 9 bases between. The germline CDR1 and CDR2 sequences are DFQATT and SNEGSKA (reference sequence). The sequenced material came from PBMCs or T cells enriched from blood (not recorded which). The rearrangement joins TRBV20-1 to TRBJ1-1, with no clear D. The TCR sequence derives from a man younger than 40 who had recovered from COVID-19. This CDR3 is CSATEYPEAFF. The CDR3 region has the DNA TGCAGTGCTACCGAGTACCCTGAAGCTTTCTTT.